A single sample gave rise to the 26 T cell receptor beta chains below, sequenced in a study of blood T cell repertoires in COVID-19. The assay was immunoSEQ multiplex PCR, and TCRdb's table has in-frame clones only and misses some. The sample records 100,000 or so clones, just over 85% being singletons. The sequencing input was peripheral blood. The receptors here all came from a woman aged 55-70 years in a cohort sampled during active or convalescent COVID-19.

This chain uses TRBV6-5 with TRBJ2-7, with D possibly being TRBD1 (6 bases). The CDR3 is made up of 15 amino acids. Germline CDR1 is MNHEY and CDR2 is SVGAGI. The V end was cut by 4 bases, the J end by 2 bases, with 15 bases between. CDR3 sequence reads: CASSSSDRPTYEQYF. The CDR3 DNA sequence: TGTGCCAGCAGTTCTTCAGACAGGCCCACCTACGAGCAGTACTTC.

The chain combines TRBV6-5 with TRBJ1-2; tentatively, D is TRBD1 (6 bases). Germline CDR1 reads MNHEY; CDR2 reads SVGAGI. The length of the CDR3 is 12 residues. The germline V and J ends were trimmed by 5 bases and 8 bases, with 12 bases remaining between them. In DNA, the CDR3 is TGTGCCAGCAGTCTGGACAGAAACGGCTACACCTTC. This gives the protein CASSLDRNGYTF.

This clone was picked up a small number of times. V gene TRBV21-1 combines with J gene TRBJ2-1; the DNA was not compared with TRBD1, the D call given in the table. TRBV21-1 is marked as a pseudogene. The CDR3 consists of 15 residues. CDR3 DNA sequence: TGTGCCAGCGTCACCGGACAGGCCCCCTACAATGAGCAGTTCTTC. Amino acids: CASVTGQAPYNEQFF.

This clone was seen a handful of times. The CDR3 sequence: CASSQRSPRISEQYF. Written as DNA, the CDR3 is TGTGCCAGCAGCCAGCGGAGCCCAAGAATATCCGAGCAGTACTTC. The J gene is TRBJ2-7, the V gene TRBV7-9; D might be TRBD2 (5 bases). The V end was cut by 5 bases, the J end by 6 bases, with 20 bases between. There are 15 residues in the CDR3. Per the germline V gene, CDR1 is SEHNR and CDR2 is FQNEAQ (reference sequence). Full variable domain (outside the CDR3, taken from reference TRBV7-9 and TRBJ2-7): DTGVSQNPRHKITKRGQNVTFRCDPISEHNRLYWYRQTLGQGPEFLTYFQNEAQLEKSRLLSDRFSAERPKGSFSTLEIQRTEQGDSAMYLCASSQRSPRISEQYFGPGTRLTVT.

The gene calls are TRBV3-1 (or the pseudogene TRBV3-2) and TRBJ1-2; D remains unclear. Per the germline V gene, CDR1 is LGHDT and CDR2 is YNNKEL (reference sequence). The CDR3 loop spans 12 amino acids. Trimming took 4 bases from V and 6 from J, leaving 9 bases between them. The CDR3 here is CASSPGEDGYTF. As DNA, the CDR3 is TGTGCCAGCAGCCCGGGAGAAGATGGCTACACCTTC.

The V call is TRBV5-1, the J call TRBJ2-1, with 8 bases matching TRBD2. The V segment lost 2 bases and the J segment 2 bases; nucleotides outside the gene matches: 3. The CDR3 runs 15 residues. Germline CDR1 and CDR2: SGHRS and YFSETQ. CDR3 DNA: TGCGCCAGCAGCTTACTAGCGGAACCCTACAATGAGCAGTTCTTC. This encodes CASSLLAEPYNEQFF.

This chain joins TRBV30 and TRBJ1-6, with D hard to call. V was cut by 0 bases and J by 7 bases, with 4 bases left in between. The CDR3 is made up of 12 amino acids. Germline CDR1 is GTSNPN and CDR2 is SVGIG (reference sequence). CDR3 amino acids: CAWSVLNSPLHF. The CDR3 nucleotides are TGTGCCTGGAGTGTCCTAAATTCACCCCTCCACTTT.

The CDR3 region is CACHRSFNEKLFF. The CDR3 nucleotides read TGTGCCTGCCACAGGAGCTTTAATGAAAAACTGTTTTTT. V and J are TRBV2 and TRBJ1-4; possible D gene TRBD1, 5 bases. From germline, CDR1 is SNHLY and CDR2 FYNNEI. CDR3 size: 13 residues. The V end was cut by 11 bases, the J end by 4 bases, with 14 bases between. Full variable domain (missing parts from reference TRBV2 and TRBJ1-4): EPEVTQTPSHQVTQMGQEVILRCVPISNHLYFYWYRQILGQKVEFLVSFYNNEISEKSEIFDDQFSVERPDGSNFTLKIRSTKLEDSAMYFCACHRSFNEKLFFGSGTQLSVL.

This clone was recorded a few times. The V call is TRBV9, the J call TRBJ1-6; D not certain. CDR3 length: 17 residues. Germline CDR1 reads SGDLS; CDR2 reads YYNGEE. Trimming cost V 0 bases and J 7 bases, with 17 bases left between them. The CDR3 nucleotides are TGTGCCAGCAGCGTAGGCTCGGGGTGGGGAGGGAATTCACCCCTCCACTTT. Translated, it gives CASSVGSGWGGNSPLHF.

The chain carries TRBV3-1 (or the pseudogene TRBV3-2) and TRBJ1-1, with D possibly being TRBD1 (5 bases). This CDR3 contains 15 residues. The V gene lost 1 base and the J gene lost 1 base, with 10 bases spanning the gap. From germline, CDR1 is LGHDT and CDR2 YNNKEL (reference sequence). The CDR3 DNA is TGTGCCAGCAGCCAAGGGGGGGGGACGAACACTGAAGCTTTCTTT. This gives the protein CASSQGGGTNTEAFF.

V gene TRBV11-1 combines with J gene TRBJ1-2; D possibly corresponds to TRBD1 (6 bases). Trimming removed 0 bases at V and 4 bases at J, with 15 bases between. The V gene's germline CDR1 is SGHAT and CDR2 FQDESV (reference sequence). This CDR3 has 16 residues. CDR3 protein: CASSLAVGHSPYGYTF. The CDR3 DNA sequence: TGTGCCAGCAGCTTAGCGGTGGGACACTCTCCCTATGGCTACACCTTC.

This clone was seen once. The genes are TRBV6-6 and TRBJ1-1, with 9 positions matching TRBD1. Per the germline V gene, CDR1 is MNHNY and CDR2 is SVGAGI (reference sequence). The CDR3 is 16 amino acids. The V segment lost 5 bases and the J segment 0 bases; nucleotides outside the gene matches: 7. The CDR3 loop is CASSPQGAGLNTEAFF. In DNA, the CDR3 is TGTGCCAGCAGTCCACAGGGGGCGGGTTTGAACACTGAAGCTTTCTTT.

This clone appeared a single time. This chain uses TRBV9 with TRBJ1-1, with 7 nucleotides matching TRBD1. V shed 7 bases and J 6 bases; nucleotides not matched to a gene: 18. Per germline, CDR1 SGDLS and CDR2 YYNGEE. The CDR3 is 16 residues long. The DNA for the CDR3 is TGTGCCAGCCCTAAGAGGGGTGAGGGGGCGTCTGCTGAAGCTTTCTTT. Amino acid sequence: CASPKRGEGASAEAFF.

This clone was recorded only once. This rearrangement joins TRBV19 to TRBJ1-5; TRBD1 matches at 7 bases. V was pared by 10 bases and J by 0 bases, with 9 bases of the junction left unmatched. Germline V gene sequence: CDR1 LNHDA, CDR2 SQIVND (reference sequence). This CDR3 has 15 amino acids. This CDR3 reads CATRQRQGSNQPQHF. In DNA form, the CDR3 reads TGTGCCACAAGACAGCGACAGGGTAGCAATCAGCCCCAGCATTTT.

This chain links TRBV28 with TRBJ1-2; perhaps TRBD1 as D (5 bases). V shed 4 bases and J shed 8 bases, with 14 bases lying between them. This CDR3 region has 13 residues. In germline, CDR1 is MDHEN, CDR2 SYDVKM. DNA for the CDR3: TGTGCCAGCAGTTCATCTGGGGCGCCCGGCTACACCTTC. Amino acid sequence: CASSSSGAPGYTF.

This sequence joins TRBV7-2 and TRBJ1-1; the D gene is possibly TRBD1 (6 bases). The CDR3 runs to 14 residues. V was shortened by 1 base and J by 6 bases, with 12 bases between the two germline ends. Per the germline V gene, CDR1 is SGHTA and CDR2 is FQGNSA. CDR3 in DNA: TGTGCCAGCAGCTTAGAACAGGGTCTCGCTGAAGCTTTCTTT. It yields the protein CASSLEQGLAEAFF. Variable domain in full (rest from reference TRBV7-2 and TRBJ1-1): GAGVSQSPSNKVTEKGKDVELRCDPISGHTALYWYRQSLGQGLEFLIYFQGNSAPDKSGLPSDRFSAERTGGSVSTLTIQRTQQEDSAVYLCASSLEQGLAEAFFGQGTRLTVV.

The DNA of the CDR3 is TGTGCCAGCAGCGTAGAGGGAGGTCACGAGCAGTACTTC. Translating gives CASSVEGGHEQYF. The rearrangement joins TRBV9 to TRBJ2-7; a possible D gene is TRBD2 (6 bases). CDR3 size: 13 residues. V was pared by 0 bases and J by 5 bases, with 9 bases between. Germline values: CDR1 SGDLS, CDR2 YYNGEE.

The CDR3 sequence: CASSFTGTSDREQYF. In nucleotides, the CDR3 is TGTGCCAGCAGTTTCACCGGGACTAGCGACCGCGAGCAGTACTTC. The chain recombines TRBV28 with TRBJ2-7, with 10 bases identical to TRBD2. V lost 3 bases and J lost 6; bases outside the gene matches: 8. Germline CDR1 and CDR2: MDHEN and SYDVKM. The CDR3 spans 15 residues.

V usage is TRBV28 and J usage is TRBJ2-7, with D perhaps TRBD2 (6 bases). V dropped 4 bases and J dropped 4 bases, with 14 bases sitting between them. The CDR3 has 14 amino acids. Germline CDR1 and CDR2: MDHEN and SYDVKM. CDR3: CASSSTGSSYEQYF. In DNA form, the CDR3 reads TGTGCCAGCAGTTCGACCGGGAGTTCTTACGAGCAGTACTTC. Drawing the rest from reference TRBV28 and TRBJ2-7, the complete variable domain is DVKVTQSSRYLVKRTGEKVFLECVQDMDHENMFWYRQDPGLGLRLIYFSYDVKMKEKGDIPEGYSVSREKKERFSLILESASTNQTSMYLCASSSTGSSYEQYFGPGTRLTVT.

The chain uses TRBV18 and TRBJ2-4; D is possibly TRBD1 (6 bases). V was trimmed by 6 bases and J by 8 bases, leaving 11 bases between them. The CDR3 spans 12 residues. Germline V gives CDR1 KGHSH, CDR2 LQKENI. In DNA form, the CDR3 reads TGTGCCAGCTCCCCGGGACAACACATTCAGTACTTC. Its protein product is CASSPGQHIQYF.

This chain joins TRBV19 and TRBJ2-3, with D tentatively TRBD1 (5 bases). V lost 7 bases to trimming and J lost 2 bases, with 10 bases between them. The germline CDR1 and CDR2 sequences are LNHDA and SQIVND (reference sequence). The CDR3 sequence is 13 residues long. CDR3: CASTEGATDTQYF. CDR3 DNA: TGTGCCAGTACCGAAGGGGCCACAGATACGCAGTATTTT. Based on the CDR3 plus reference TRBV19 and TRBJ2-3, the full variable domain is DGGITQSPKYLFRKEGQNVTLSCEQNLNHDAMYWYRQDPGQGLRLIYYSQIVNDFQKGDIAEGYSVSREKKESFPLTVTSAQKNPTAFYLCASTEGATDTQYFGPGTRLTVL.

V is TRBV7-2 and J is TRBJ2-3; D ambiguous. The CDR3 runs 12 residues. Trimming left V 7 bases short and J 6 bases short, with 11 bases between. Germline CDR1 and CDR2: SGHTA and FQGNSA. The CDR3 sequence: CASTQPQDTQYF. In nucleotides, the CDR3 is TGTGCCAGCACCCAACCCCAGGATACGCAGTATTTT. The complete variable domain, with remaining parts taken from reference TRBV7-2 and TRBJ2-3, reads GAGVSQSPSNKVTEKGKDVELRCDPISGHTALYWYRQSLGQGLEFLIYFQGNSAPDKSGLPSDRFSAERTGGSVSTLTIQRTQQEDSAVYLCASTQPQDTQYFGPGTRLTVL.

CDR3: CASSLRTSPNRYNEQFF. The CDR3 nucleotides read TGTGCCAGCAGCTTACGAACTAGCCCGAACCGCTACAATGAGCAGTTCTTC. This sequence joins TRBV7-9 and TRBJ2-1; the D gene is possibly TRBD2 (6 bases). This CDR3 has 17 amino acids. The germline V and J ends were trimmed by 2 bases and 3 bases, with 17 bases remaining between them. Germline V lookup: CDR1 SEHNR, CDR2 FQNEAQ (reference sequence). Filled out from reference TRBV7-9 and TRBJ2-1, the complete variable domain reads DTGVSQNPRHKITKRGQNVTFRCDPISEHNRLYWYRQTLGQGPEFLTYFQNEAQLEKSRLLSDRFSAERPKGSFSTLEIQRTEQGDSAMYLCASSLRTSPNRYNEQFFGPGTRLTVL.

The chain combines TRBV9 with TRBJ2-5; 9 bases agree with TRBD2. Trimming at V came to 2 bases and at J to 4 bases, leaving 6 bases not matched to a gene. Germline V CDR1 and CDR2: SGDLS, YYNGEE. The CDR3 has 15 amino acids. In DNA form, the CDR3 reads TGTGCCAGCAGCGTGGGGGCGCGGGAGGGAGAGACCCAGTACTTC. Its translation is CASSVGAREGETQYF.

The V gene is TRBV28, the J gene TRBJ2-2; 9 bases fit TRBD2. This CDR3 has 16 amino acids. V was clipped by 2 bases and J by 7 bases; unmatched bases: 8. Germline assignment: CDR1 MDHEN and CDR2 SYDVKM. The CDR3 nucleotides read TGTGCCAGCAGTTTACGCGGGAGGGTGTTCAGCGGGGAGCTGTTTTTT. This gives the protein CASSLRGRVFSGELFF.

This clone was detected only a few times. The chain couples TRBV7-3 to TRBJ1-1, with 7 bases matching TRBD1. V was clipped by 4 bases and J by 5 bases; unmatched bases: 4. The CDR3 covers 13 residues. Germline CDR1 SGHTA, CDR2 FQGTGA. The CDR3: CASSYSTGTEAFF. CDR3 sequence (DNA): TGTGCCAGCAGCTACTCGACAGGGACTGAAGCTTTCTTT.